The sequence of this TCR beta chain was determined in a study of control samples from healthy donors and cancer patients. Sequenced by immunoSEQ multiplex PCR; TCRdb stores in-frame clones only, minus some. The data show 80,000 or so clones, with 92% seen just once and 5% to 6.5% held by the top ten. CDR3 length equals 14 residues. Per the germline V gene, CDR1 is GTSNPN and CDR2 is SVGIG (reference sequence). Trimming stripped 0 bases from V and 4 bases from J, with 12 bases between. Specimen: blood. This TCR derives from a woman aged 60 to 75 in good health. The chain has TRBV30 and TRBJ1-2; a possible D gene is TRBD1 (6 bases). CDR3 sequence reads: CAWSVVRGAYGYTF. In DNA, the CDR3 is TGTGCCTGGAGTGTAGTGAGGGGGGCCTATGGCTACACCTTC.